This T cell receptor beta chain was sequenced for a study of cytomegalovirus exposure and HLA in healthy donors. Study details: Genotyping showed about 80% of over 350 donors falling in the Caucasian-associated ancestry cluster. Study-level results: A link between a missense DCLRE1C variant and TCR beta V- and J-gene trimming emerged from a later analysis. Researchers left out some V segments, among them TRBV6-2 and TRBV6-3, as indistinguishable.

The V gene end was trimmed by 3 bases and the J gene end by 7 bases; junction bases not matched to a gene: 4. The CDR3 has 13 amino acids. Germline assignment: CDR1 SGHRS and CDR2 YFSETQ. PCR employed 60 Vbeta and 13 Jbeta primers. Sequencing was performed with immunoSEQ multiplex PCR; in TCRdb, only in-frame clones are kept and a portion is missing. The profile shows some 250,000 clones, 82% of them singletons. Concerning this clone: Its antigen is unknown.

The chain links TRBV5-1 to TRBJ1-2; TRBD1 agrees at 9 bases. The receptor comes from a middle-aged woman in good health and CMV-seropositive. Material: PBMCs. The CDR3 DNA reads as TGCGCCAGCAGCTGGACAGGGGATGGTGGCTACACCTTC. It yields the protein CASSWTGDGGYTF.